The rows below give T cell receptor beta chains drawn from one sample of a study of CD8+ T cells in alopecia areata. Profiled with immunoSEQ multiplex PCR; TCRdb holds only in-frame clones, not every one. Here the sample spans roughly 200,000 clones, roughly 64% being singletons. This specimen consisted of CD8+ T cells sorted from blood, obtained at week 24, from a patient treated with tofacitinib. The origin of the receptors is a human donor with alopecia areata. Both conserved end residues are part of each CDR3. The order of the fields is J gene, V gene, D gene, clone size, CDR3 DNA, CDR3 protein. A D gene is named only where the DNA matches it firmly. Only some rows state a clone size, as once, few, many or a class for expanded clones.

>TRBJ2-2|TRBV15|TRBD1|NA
TGTGCCACCGGGACAGGGGAAAACACCGGGGAGCTGTTTTTT
CATGTGENTGELFF
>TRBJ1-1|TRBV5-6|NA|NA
TGTGCCAGCAGCTTGACAGGGTCGGGTATGAACACTGAAGCTTTCTTT
CASSLTGSGMNTEAFF
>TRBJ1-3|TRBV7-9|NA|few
TGTGCCAGCAACCTGGCGGGCGTCTCTGGAAACACCATATATTTT
CASNLAGVSGNTIYF
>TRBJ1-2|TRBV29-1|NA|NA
TGCAGCGTTGAGTTTGCGGTGCAAAAAAACTATGGCTACACCTTC
CSVEFAVQKNYGYTF
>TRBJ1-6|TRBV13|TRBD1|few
TGTGCCAGCAGCTTGGGACAGGGATGGACACCCCTCCACTTT
CASSLGQGWTPLHF
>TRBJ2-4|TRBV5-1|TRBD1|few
TGCGCCAGCAGCTCCAGGGAAGGACAGGGACCAAACATTCAGTACTTC
CASSSREGQGPNIQYF
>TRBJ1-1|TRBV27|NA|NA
TGTGCCAGCATGAGGGGAATGAACACTGAAGCTTTCTTT
CASMRGMNTEAFF
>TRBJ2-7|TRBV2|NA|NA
TGTGCCAGCAGTGGAAGGGGGGACAGAAGAACCTACGAGCAGTACTTC
CASSGRGDRRTYEQYF
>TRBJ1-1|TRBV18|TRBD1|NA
TGTGCCAGCTCGTCGACAGGGGGCGTCACTGAAGCTTTCTTT
CASSSTGGVTEAFF
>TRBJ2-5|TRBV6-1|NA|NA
TGTGCCAGCAGTGATTGGAAAGACGCTACCGGAGAGACCCAGTACTTC
CASSDWKDATGETQYF
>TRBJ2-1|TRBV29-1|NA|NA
TGCAGCGTTGACCCCCCTGAGCAGTTCTTC
CSVDPPEQFF
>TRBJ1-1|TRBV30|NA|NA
TGTGCCTGGAGGGACAGCTACCCTGAAGCTTTCTTT
CAWRDSYPEAFF
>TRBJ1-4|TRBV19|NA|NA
TGTGCCAGTAGTATCGGATGGACAGACACAACTAATGAAAAACTGTTTTTT
CASSIGWTDTTNEKLFF
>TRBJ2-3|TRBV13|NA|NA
TGTGCCAGCAGTACGACAGATACGCAGTATTTT
CASSTTDTQYF
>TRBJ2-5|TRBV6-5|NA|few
TGTGCCAGCAGTTACATCAGGGGAGAGACCCAGTACTTC
CASSYIRGETQYF